These 8 T cell receptor beta chains came from one sample sequenced in a study of blood T cell repertoires in COVID-19. Method: immunoSEQ multiplex PCR; TCRdb's copy keeps in-frame clones and lacks some. Seen here are 100,000 to 150,000 clones, 88% observed once, and the top ten hold 10% to 13%. Material: peripheral blood. Receptors originate from a man aged 45-65 years with acute or convalescent COVID-19.

The count of this clone is one. The rearrangement joins TRBV28 to TRBJ1-2; 7 bases fit TRBD1. J gave up 8 bases and V 4 bases, and 13 bases lay outside the gene matches. Germline V gene data show CDR1 as MDHEN and CDR2 as SYDVKM. The CDR3 is 15 residues long. The CDR3 loop reads CASSSIDRVSKGYTF. Written as DNA, the CDR3 is TGTGCCAGCAGTTCCATAGACAGGGTTTCGAAGGGCTACACCTTC.

The gene calls are TRBV10-2 and TRBJ2-7, with 7 bases that match TRBD1. Germline V CDR1 and CDR2: WSHSY, SAAADI. V lost 6 bases to trimming and J lost 1 base; unmatched junction nucleotides: 6. This CDR3 is 14 amino acids long. CDR3 sequence (DNA): TGCGCCAGCAGGGGGTCGGGACAGTCCTACGAGCAGTACTTC. Its translation: CASRGSGQSYEQYF.

The rearrangement uses TRBV9 and TRBJ1-3, with 7 bases fitting TRBD1. The CDR3 runs 14 residues. Looked up from germline, CDR1 is SGDLS and CDR2 is YYNGEE. J lost 8 bases, V lost 3 bases, and 8 bases had no gene match. Here the CDR3 reads CASSARDREDTIYF. CDR3 nucleotides: TGTGCCAGCAGCGCCCGGGACAGAGAGGACACCATATATTTT.

V usage is TRBV5-6 and J usage is TRBJ2-1, with a weak D call TRBD1 (6 bases). The V gene's germline CDR1 is SGHDT and CDR2 YYEEEE. Deletions cut 3 bases from V and 0 bases from J, with 10 bases between. The CDR3 contains 15 residues. The CDR3 spells CASSSGDNSYNEQFF. CDR3 in DNA: TGTGCCAGCAGCTCAGGGGATAACTCCTACAATGAGCAGTTCTTC.

The rearrangement uses TRBV12-3 or TRBV12-4 and TRBJ1-1; TRBD1 aligns across 8 bases. Losses at the gene ends were 5 bases for V and 5 bases for J; bases not matched to a gene: 4. The CDR3 covers 13 residues. CDR3 nucleotide sequence: TGTGCCAGCAGTACCACAGGGGGAACTGAAGCTTTCTTT. Encoded protein: CASSTTGGTEAFF.

The chain carries TRBV7-9 and TRBJ2-3; the D gene is possibly TRBD2 (5 bases). Trimming stripped 3 bases from V and 2 bases from J, with 9 bases between. The length of the CDR3 is 14 residues. Germline V lookup: CDR1 SEHNR, CDR2 FQNEAQ (reference sequence). The CDR3 sequence is CASSFSAFTDTQYF. The CDR3 nucleotides read TGTGCCAGCAGCTTTAGCGCCTTCACAGATACGCAGTATTTT.

The chain is built from TRBV2 and TRBJ2-1; D uncertain. Germline lookup yields CDR1 SNHLY and CDR2 FYNNEI. The germline V and J ends were trimmed by 4 bases and 5 bases, with 9 bases remaining between them. This CDR3 has 13 amino acids. In nucleotides, the CDR3 is TGTGCCAGCAGTGCGGTGGCGGACAATGAGCAGTTCTTC. It translates to CASSAVADNEQFF.

The genes are TRBV19 and TRBJ1-2; D might be TRBD1 (5 bases). CDR3 size: 13 residues. The germline V and J ends were trimmed by 10 bases and 1 base, with 13 bases remaining between them. Looked up from germline, CDR1 is LNHDA and CDR2 is SQIVND (reference sequence). CDR3 residues: CATRRGGNYGYTF. The CDR3 DNA reads TGTGCCACCAGACGGGGGGGTAACTATGGCTACACCTTC.